This record looks at one T cell receptor beta chain sequence and its context. The antigen is unknown. This sample was taken from a study of T cell responses to AZD1222 COVID-19 vaccine. Study-level background: Second-dose intervals near 4 or 12 weeks were combined. General study findings and limits: Baseline antibody screening turned up just a handful of seropositive AZD1222 recipients. In the spike-specific TCR repertoire, nearly half reportedly target unmutated variant regions.

TCRdb's copy holds only in-frame clones and misses some; the assay was immunoSEQ multiplex PCR. The table lists about 110,000 clones, approximately 86% of them singletons. The sequences come from peripheral blood, collected on day 0 of AZD1222 vaccination. The receptor was isolated from an adult in good health.

The CDR3 here is CASSNPGTGSEKLFF. The CDR3 DNA is TGTGCCAGCAGCAACCCCGGGACAGGGAGCGAAAAACTGTTTTTT. The genes are TRBV6-5 and TRBJ1-4; the match to TRBD1 covers 9 bases. The length of the CDR3 is 15 residues. Germline CDR1 is MNHEY and CDR2 is SVGAGI. Trimming at V came to 6 bases and at J to 8 bases, leaving 10 bases not matched to a gene.